These 3 T cell receptor beta chains came from one sample sequenced in a study of cytomegalovirus exposure and HLA in healthy donors. Assay used: immunoSEQ multiplex PCR; TCRdb lists only in-frame clones, some missing. The repertoire includes more than 200,000 clones, about 90% of them detected once, and approximately 3% sits in the top ten. Sample: PBMCs. All receptors come from a woman younger than 45 in good health and CMV-seronegative.

The chain is built from TRBV5-4 and TRBJ2-7; 8 bases are shared with TRBD1. The ends lost 0 bases at V and 4 bases at J; junction bases unmatched: 6. Germline-derived CDR1 and CDR2 are SGHNT and YYREEE (reference sequence). CDR3 length equals 15 residues. Here the CDR3 DNA reads TGTGCCAGCAGCTTGGGGGACAGGCTTTTATACGAGCAGTACTTC. As protein: CASSLGDRLLYEQYF.

The rearrangement links TRBV5-6 to TRBJ2-5; 7 bases line up with TRBD1. CDR1 and CDR2 from the germline V gene are SGHDT and YYEEEE. J lost 3 bases, V lost 4 bases, and 3 bases had no gene match. CDR3 length: 13 amino acids. In DNA, the CDR3 is TGTGCCAGCAGCAGAGACAGGGAAGAGACCCAGTACTTC. This translates into CASSRDREETQYF.

The chain recombines TRBV7-2 with TRBJ2-2; D is possibly TRBD1 (5 bases). V lost 2 bases, J lost 4 bases, and 11 bases lay in between. The CDR3 totals 15 residues. Germline CDR1 is SGHTA and CDR2 is FQGNSA. CDR3 amino acids: CASSLFQGITGELFF. CDR3 DNA sequence: TGTGCCAGCAGCTTATTTCAGGGAATCACCGGGGAGCTGTTTTTT.